Each of the 12 T cell receptor beta chains below was sequenced from the same sample in a study of blood T cell repertoires in COVID-19. The data were produced by immunoSEQ multiplex PCR, yet TCRdb's version contains in-frame clones alone and is incomplete. This sample has about 46,000 clones, with about 92% found just once. The sample comprised peripheral blood. The receptors were gathered from a man between 65 and 85 years old with active COVID-19.

The CDR3 nucleotides are TGTGCCAGCAGCTTAGTTCTAGCGGCCTACGAGCAGTACTTC. This sequence encodes CASSLVLAAYEQYF. The rearrangement uses TRBV7-9 and TRBJ2-7, with 7 positions matching TRBD2. The CDR3 is 14 residues long. Germline lookup yields CDR1 SEHNR and CDR2 FQNEAQ (reference sequence). V trimming: 1 base; J trimming: 2 bases; junction bases outside the gene matches: 2.

Here the CDR3 reads CASSQAGAGTDTQYF. Here the CDR3 DNA reads TGTGCCAGCAGCCAAGCGGGGGCGGGCACAGATACGCAGTATTTT. The rearrangement uses TRBV11-3 and TRBJ2-3; 8 bases are shared with TRBD2. This CDR3 region has 15 residues. Trimming at V came to 5 bases and at J to 1 base, leaving 5 bases not matched to a gene. Germline V gene data show CDR1 as SGHNT and CDR2 as YENEEA.

The V and J genes are TRBV7-3 and TRBJ1-1, with D tentatively TRBD1 (5 bases). Per the germline V gene, CDR1 is SGHTA and CDR2 is FQGTGA. V was trimmed by 5 bases and J by 1 base, leaving 8 bases between them. This CDR3 has 13 amino acids. As DNA, the CDR3 is TGTGCCAGCAGCCCCCAGGGGAACACTGAAGCTTTCTTT. It is translated as CASSPQGNTEAFF.

The chain has TRBV4-2 and TRBJ2-7; a weak D match, TRBD2 (5 bases). Trimming pared 3 bases from V and 6 bases from J, leaving 9 bases between. Looked up from germline, CDR1 is LGHNA and CDR2 is YNFKEQ. The CDR3 consists of 12 residues. The CDR3 is CASSQSTSEQYF. In DNA form, the CDR3 reads TGTGCCAGCAGCCAGTCTACTAGCGAGCAGTACTTC.

The J gene is TRBJ2-7, the V gene TRBV5-1; TRBD2 matches 10 bases. Trimming removed 5 bases from V and 1 base from J; junction bases left unmatched: 9. This CDR3 has 16 amino acids. CDR1 and CDR2 (germline): SGHRS, YFSETQ. The CDR3 DNA sequence: TGCGCCAGCAGTTTCAGAGCGGGAGGGTCGTCCTACGAGCAGTACTTC. Protein sequence: CASSFRAGGSSYEQYF.

The V and J genes are TRBV3-1 (or the pseudogene TRBV3-2) and TRBJ2-3; 9 bases align to TRBD2. This CDR3 contains 17 residues. With V trimmed by 5 bases and J by 1 base, 10 bases remained unmatched. Per the germline V gene, CDR1 is LGHDT and CDR2 is YNNKEL (reference sequence). The CDR3 loop reads CASSYKRSSGGTDTQYF. CDR3 sequence (DNA): TGTGCCAGCAGCTACAAGCGATCTAGCGGGGGCACAGATACGCAGTATTTT.

V usage is TRBV4-3 and J usage is TRBJ2-5; possible D gene TRBD2, 5 bases. This CDR3 region has 14 residues. Per germline, CDR1 LGHNA and CDR2 YSLEER. V lost 8 bases, J lost 5 bases, and 18 bases lay in between. The CDR3 nucleotides are TGCGCCAGCTCACCCTGGGTGTGGAGGGAGACCCAGTACTTC. Residues: CASSPWVWRETQYF.

The rearrangement links TRBV5-5 to TRBJ2-3; D possibly corresponds to TRBD2 (6 bases). Germline V CDR1 and CDR2: SGHKS, YYEKEE (reference sequence). V shed 4 bases and J shed 5 bases, with 17 bases lying between them. This CDR3 comprises 15 residues. CDR3 bases: TGTGCCAGCAGCCTCCCCATTGGGGGGATAGATACGCAGTATTTT. It codes for CASSLPIGGIDTQYF.

CDR3 DNA sequence: TGTGCCAGCCGATCACTAGCGGCCTACAATGAGCAGTTCTTC. Protein sequence: CASRSLAAYNEQFF. The chain employs TRBV5-5 and TRBJ2-1; TRBD2 aligns across 8 bases. The germline gives CDR1 SGHKS, CDR2 YYEKEE (reference sequence). The CDR3 runs to 14 residues. V lost 7 bases to trimming and J lost 2 bases; unmatched junction nucleotides: 5.

This clone was counted only a few times. The chain recombines TRBV4-3 with TRBJ2-5; 9 positions agree with TRBD2. Germline CDR1 LGHNA, CDR2 YSLEER. This CDR3 region has 16 residues. Germline trimming cut 0 bases from V and 5 bases from J; bases unmatched to any gene: 7. The CDR3 protein is CASSQDRAGGQETQYF. The DNA for the CDR3 is TGCGCCAGCAGCCAAGATCGGGCGGGAGGGCAGGAGACCCAGTACTTC.

The chain employs TRBV28 and TRBJ1-1, with D perhaps matching TRBD1 (5 bases). Germline assignment: CDR1 MDHEN and CDR2 SYDVKM. The V end lost 9 bases, the J end lost 4 bases, and 15 bases lay between the germline ends. The CDR3 consists of 13 residues. The CDR3 bases are TGTGCCAGTCGGGCAGGGAAATCCACTGAAGCTTTCTTT. This gives the protein CASRAGKSTEAFF.

The J gene is TRBJ1-5, the V gene TRBV18; tentatively, D is TRBD1 (5 bases). Trimming took 0 bases from V and 7 from J, leaving 13 bases between them. CDR3 length: 15 residues. Germline V gene sequence: CDR1 KGHSH, CDR2 LQKENI. CDR3 nucleotides: TGTGCCAGCTCACCACCAGGGGAGGGAAGACAGCCCCAGCATTTT. Translated: CASSPPGEGRQPQHF.